These 27 T cell receptor beta chains originate from one sample sequenced in a study of blood T cell repertoires in COVID-19. Assay used: immunoSEQ multiplex PCR; TCRdb lists only in-frame clones, some missing. Of some 490,000 clones detected, about nine tenths appear once; the ten largest clones hold under 9.5%. The sample comprised PBMCs or T cells enriched from blood (not recorded which). The receptors originated from an older woman who had recovered from COVID-19.

This chain connects TRBV2 to TRBJ2-1; TRBD1 matches at 8 bases. CDR3 length equals 15 residues. The germline CDR1 and CDR2 sequences are SNHLY and FYNNEI. J lost 7 bases, V lost 0 bases, and 5 bases had no gene match. CDR3 residues: CASSEAPQGANEQFF. The CDR3 DNA reads as TGTGCCAGCAGTGAAGCGCCGCAGGGGGCGAATGAGCAGTTCTTC.

The chain couples TRBV10-2 to TRBJ1-1; a weak D match, TRBD1 (6 bases). Germline CDR1 and CDR2: WSHSY and SAAADI. This CDR3 is built from 16 residues. Trimming shortened V by 6 bases and J by 0 bases, and 17 bases separated the two germline ends. The CDR3: CASSVTLTGLNTEAFF. The CDR3 DNA reads as TGCGCCAGCAGCGTTACCTTAACAGGGTTGAACACTGAAGCTTTCTTT.

The gene calls are TRBV6-6 and TRBJ2-7; 8 bases agree with TRBD1. Germline trimming cut 5 bases from V and 0 bases from J; bases unmatched to any gene: 9. From germline, CDR1 is MNHNY and CDR2 SVGAGI (reference sequence). This CDR3 has 16 amino acids. In DNA, the CDR3 is TGTGCCAGCAGTCGATACATCGGGACAGGCTCCTACGAGCAGTACTTC. It yields the protein CASSRYIGTGSYEQYF.

V and J are TRBV12-2 and TRBJ2-3; the listed D gene, TRBD2, was not tested against the DNA. TRBV12-2 is tagged as a pseudogene. CDR3 length equals 17 residues. CDR3: CASRLESSGFSTDTQYF. CDR3 bases: TGTGCAAGTCGCTTAGAGAGTAGCGGGTTTAGCACAGATACGCAGTATTTT.

The chain joins TRBV5-1 to TRBJ1-2; 10 bases agree with TRBD1. This CDR3 spans 17 amino acids. V dropped 3 bases and J dropped 0; count of bases not matched to a gene: 8. Germline V gene lookup returns CDR1 SGHRS and CDR2 YFSETQ. The CDR3 region is CASSYGTGALSNYGYTF. CDR3 in DNA: TGCGCCAGCAGCTATGGGACAGGGGCCCTATCTAACTATGGCTACACCTTC.

The chain couples TRBV18 to TRBJ2-1; 9 bases are shared with TRBD1. Germline CDR1 reads KGHSH; CDR2 reads LQKENI. V trimming: 4 bases; J trimming: 4 bases; junction bases outside the gene matches: 8. The CDR3 is 16 residues long. DNA for the CDR3: TGTGCCAGCTCACTCTCCTCGGGACAGGGTTACAATGAGCAGTTCTTC. Its protein is CASSLSSGQGYNEQFF. Full variable domain (remainder filled in from reference TRBV18 and TRBJ2-1): NAGVMQNPRHLVRRRGQEARLRCSPMKGHSHVYWYRQLPEEGLKFMVYLQKENIIDESGMPKERFSAEFPKEGPSILRIQQVVRGDSAAYFCASSLSSGQGYNEQFFGPGTRLTVL.

The genes are TRBV24-1 and TRBJ2-7; 8 bases fit TRBD1. Germline V gene data show CDR1 as KGHDR and CDR2 as SFDVKD. This CDR3 has 13 residues. The trim removed 9 bases at V and 7 bases at J, leaving 10 bases unmatched. CDR3 region: CATSRPGGKEQYF. In DNA, the CDR3 is TGTGCCACCTCCAGGCCAGGGGGCAAGGAGCAGTACTTC.

The chain uses TRBV10-3 and TRBJ2-3; 9 bases line up with TRBD2. The germline V gene has CDR1 ENHRY and CDR2 SYGVKD. The CDR3 sequence is 16 residues long. The J segment lost 0 bases and the V segment lost 6 bases, leaving 7 bases of the junction unmatched. CDR3 DNA: TGTGCCATCAGGGGTAGCGGGGGCCGTAGCACAGATACGCAGTATTTT. Protein sequence: CAIRGSGGRSTDTQYF.

Many counts were recorded for this clone. The chain combines TRBV28 with TRBJ1-5; 10 nucleotides align to TRBD1. Germline CDR1 reads MDHEN; CDR2 reads SYDVKM. With 4 bases clipped from V and 6 bases from J, the junction kept 6 bases outside the gene matches. This CDR3 contains 15 residues. The CDR3 nucleotides read TGTGCCAGCAGTTACGGGACAGGGGAAGGTCAGCCCCAGCATTTT. It yields the protein CASSYGTGEGQPQHF.

This chain uses TRBV23-1 with TRBJ2-2; the D gene is possibly TRBD1 (6 bases). TRBV23-1 belongs to the ORF category, with a function that is uncertain. Trimming removed 0 bases at V and 4 bases at J, with 21 bases between. This CDR3 comprises 19 residues. The CDR3 sequence: CASSQSPRDTTRGTGELFF. The DNA for the CDR3 is TGCGCCAGCAGTCAATCGCCCCGGGACACTACAAGAGGCACCGGGGAGCTGTTTTTT.

This clone occurred once. The chain links TRBV10-2 to TRBJ1-1, with D perhaps matching TRBD1 (6 bases). Germline V gene lookup returns CDR1 WSHSY and CDR2 SAAADI. Trimming shortened V by 3 bases and J by 3 bases, and 8 bases separated the two germline ends. The CDR3 totals 13 residues. CDR3 region: CASSEQGDTEAFF. The CDR3 nucleotides read TGCGCCAGCAGTGAACAGGGAGACACTGAAGCTTTCTTT.

The J gene is TRBJ1-2, the V gene TRBV5-1; D remains unclear. Trimming cost V 2 bases and J 8 bases, with 13 bases left between them. The CDR3 runs 13 residues. Germline CDR1 reads SGHRS; CDR2 reads YFSETQ. CDR3 DNA: TGCGCCAGCAGCTTTAGCGCCAGGTCGGGCTACACCTTC. Protein: CASSFSARSGYTF.

This chain connects TRBV5-1 to TRBJ2-7; 9 positions match TRBD1. J gave up 0 bases and V 0 bases, and 10 bases lay outside the gene matches. CDR1 is SGHRS, CDR2 YFSETQ, per germline. The CDR3 sequence is 18 residues long. The CDR3 reads CASSLGTGAQRSSYEQYF. As DNA, the CDR3 is TGCGCCAGCAGCTTGGGGACAGGGGCCCAAAGGAGCTCCTACGAGCAGTACTTC. Variable domain in full (rest from reference TRBV5-1 and TRBJ2-7): KAGVTQTPRYLIKTRGQQVTLSCSPISGHRSVSWYQQTPGQGLQFLFEYFSETQRNKGNFPGRFSGRQFSNSRSEMNVSTLELGDSALYLCASSLGTGAQRSSYEQYFGPGTRLTVT.

The genes are TRBV11-2 and TRBJ2-7; maybe TRBD1 (5 bases). This CDR3 is built from 15 residues. The V end was cut by 0 bases, the J end by 0 bases, with 9 bases between. Germline CDR1 reads SGHAT; CDR2 reads FQNNGV. The CDR3 sequence: CASSLDTQGSYEQYV. In DNA form, the CDR3 reads TGTGCCAGCAGCTTAGATACCCAGGGCTCCTACGAGCAGTACGTC.

This clone was picked up many times. CDR3 coding DNA: TGCGCCAGCAGCTTGGCCGGGGTAGCGGGGACGGGCACAGATACGCAGTATTTT. It yields the protein CASSLAGVAGTGTDTQYF. This rearrangement joins TRBV5-1 to TRBJ2-3; 8 positions match TRBD2. The CDR3 is made up of 18 amino acids. Trimming at V came to 0 bases and at J to 1 base, leaving 10 bases not matched to a gene. Germline V CDR1 and CDR2: SGHRS, YFSETQ.

The gene calls are TRBV6-2 or TRBV6-3 and TRBJ2-1; tentatively, D is TRBD1 (5 bases). Trimming shortened V by 5 bases and J by 9 bases, and 8 bases separated the two germline ends. The CDR3 extends over 11 amino acids. Germline loops: CDR1 MNHEY, CDR2 SVGEGT. This chain's CDR3 is CASSQGSEQFF. In DNA, the CDR3 is TGTGCCAGCAGTCAGGGTAGTGAGCAGTTCTTC.

To note about this clone: One end of the junction fails to match germline, which may point to a read error. The chain joins TRBV2 to TRBJ1-1; TRBD1 aligns across 8 bases. Germline V gene sequence: CDR1 SNHLY, CDR2 FYNNEI. This CDR3 is 10 amino acids long. CDR3 sequence: CASEATGVKF. CDR3 sequence (DNA): TGTGCCAGCGAGGCGACAGGGGTTAAATTT. The whole variable domain, remainder taken from reference TRBV2 and TRBJ1-1, is EPEVTQTPSHQVTQMGQEVILRCVPISNHLYFYWYRQILGQKVEFLVSFYNNEISEKSEIFDDQFSVERPDGSNFTLKIRSTKLEDSAMYFCASEATGVKFGQGTRLTVV.

In the case of this clone: Other nucleotide sequences from this sample produce the same CDR3. This chain connects TRBV2 to TRBJ1-5; 7 nucleotides agree with TRBD1. The CDR3 spans 13 residues. Germline-derived CDR1 and CDR2 are SNHLY and FYNNEI. After removal of 6 bases from V and 2 bases from J, the junction contained 1 base not matched to a gene. The CDR3: CASSGTGNQPQHF. CDR3 DNA sequence: TGTGCCAGCAGCGGGACAGGCAATCAGCCCCAGCATTTT.

Only a few counts were recorded for this clone. The chain combines TRBV7-2 with TRBJ2-5, with 7 nucleotides matching TRBD2. J lost 5 bases, V lost 5 bases, and 8 bases had no gene match. The length of the CDR3 is 14 residues. Looked up from germline, CDR1 is SGHTA and CDR2 is FQGNSA. This CDR3 is CASSRGGLGETQYF. DNA for the CDR3: TGTGCCAGCAGCCGCGGGGGATTGGGGGAGACCCAGTACTTC.

This clone appeared a single time. The V call is TRBV19, the J call TRBJ2-6; 7 nucleotides match TRBD1. This CDR3 comprises 16 residues. Germline CDR1 is LNHDA and CDR2 is SQIVND (reference sequence). V was pared by 6 bases and J by 0 bases, with 5 bases of the junction left unmatched. Here the CDR3 reads CASSERGHSGANVLTF. The CDR3 DNA is TGTGCCAGTAGCGAGAGGGGGCACTCTGGGGCCAACGTCCTGACTTTC.

V and J are TRBV5-1 and TRBJ1-1; D may be TRBD1 (6 bases). Trimming left V 4 bases short and J 4 bases short, with 17 bases between. The CDR3 sequence is 15 residues long. Germline-derived CDR1 and CDR2 are SGHRS and YFSETQ. This CDR3 reads CASSPTTGGSTEAFF. The CDR3 coding sequence is TGCGCCAGCAGCCCGACGACAGGCGGTAGCACTGAAGCTTTCTTT.

A single count supports this clone. This CDR3 reads CASSPGTGADYGYTF. In DNA form, the CDR3 reads TGTGCCAGCTCACCGGGTACAGGGGCAGACTATGGCTACACCTTC. V and J are TRBV18 and TRBJ1-2; TRBD1 matches at 7 bases. Germline V gene lookup returns CDR1 KGHSH and CDR2 LQKENI. The CDR3 runs 15 residues. J gave up 3 bases and V 3 bases, and 7 bases lay outside the gene matches.

This chain uses TRBV5-1 with TRBJ2-2; D is perhaps TRBD1 (6 bases). Germline V gene lookup returns CDR1 SGHRS and CDR2 YFSETQ. CDR3 length equals 15 residues. The germline V and J ends were trimmed by 4 bases and 4 bases, with 14 bases remaining between them. CDR3 DNA: TGCGCCAGCAGCCCACCAGGGGTGGCCACCGGGGAGCTGTTTTTT. Translated, it gives CASSPPGVATGELFF.

The CDR3 region is CASSARTSSPLHF. The CDR3, as DNA: TGTGCCAGCAGTGCGCGGACTAGTTCACCCCTCCACTTT. The chain employs TRBV2 and TRBJ1-6; D gene uncertain. The CDR3 runs 13 residues. Germline V CDR1 and CDR2: SNHLY, FYNNEI. The V and J ends lost 4 bases and 9 bases respectively, with 10 bases between them.

The chain employs TRBV5-4 and TRBJ2-3; 10 bases line up with TRBD2. Germline V CDR1 and CDR2: SGHNT, YYREEE (reference sequence). This CDR3 has 16 residues. The ends lost 4 bases at V and 2 bases at J; junction bases unmatched: 7. CDR3 protein: CASSLRLAGFTDTQYF. CDR3 in DNA: TGTGCCAGCAGCCTGAGACTAGCGGGTTTCACAGATACGCAGTATTTT.

The V and J genes are TRBV7-6 and TRBJ2-3; 10 positions match TRBD2. V lost 4 bases and J lost 6; bases outside the gene matches: 13. Germline CDR1 reads SGHVS; CDR2 reads FNYEAQ. This CDR3 has 17 amino acids. CDR3 nucleotides: TGTGCCAGCAGCTCCGGTAGGGTAGCGGGGGGATTGGATACGCAGTATTTT. Residues: CASSSGRVAGGLDTQYF.

A single count supports this clone. The chain combines TRBV18 with TRBJ2-7; D is unclear. The V end was cut by 2 bases, the J end by 3 bases, with 11 bases between. Germline CDR1 and CDR2: KGHSH and LQKENI. This CDR3 region has 14 residues. The CDR3, as DNA: TGTGCCAGCTCACCAAAGCAGGATCTCTACGAGCAGTACGTC. It translates to CASSPKQDLYEQYV.